Below, one TCR beta chain is given with its context. An end of the junction differs from the germline gene, which may be a read error. Time point meaning: persistent/refractory GD, antithyroid drugs over 5 years with positive TRAb. Extracted PBMC RNA gave rise to the TCR library. The data were obtained in a study of regulatory T cells in long-lasting Graves disease. TCR beta libraries were built with iRepertoire HTBI primers and Arm-PCR of CDR3 regions. A single record per CDR3 protein comes from TCRdb applying MiXCR to the multiplex PCR reads. This table holds about 660,000 distinct CDR3 sequences, about 32% found once. The CDR3 contains 12 residues.

Specimen: peripheral blood mononuclear cells (PBMCs), collected when the disease was refractory, from a patient treated with antithyroid drugs. V and J are TRBV12-3 or TRBV12-4 and TRBJ2-4, with TRBD2 identical over 10 bases. The sequence was obtained from a female donor with Graves disease. The CDR3 nucleotides are TGTGCCAGCAGCATTAGCGGGAGGATCTTGTTCTTC. Residues: CASSISGRILFF.